Following are 28 T cell receptor beta chains from one sample sequenced in a study of vaccination and CD4 T cells after COVID-19. The Oncomine TCR Beta short-read assay was applied to DNA of cultured CD4+ T cells. TCRdb reprocessed the PCR reads via MiXCR and lists one record per CDR3 protein. The table has tens of thousands of distinct CDR3 sequences, under 70% seen once. Treatment given: roughly ten-day PBMC culture with coronavirus spike peptide pools or control peptides (ViraFEST assay). The antigens of these receptors remain unknown. Sequences were derived from CD4+ T cells from blood, cultured in vitro, sampled after SARS-CoV-2 vaccination. These receptors were collected from a human donor who received a COVID-19 vaccine.

The gene calls are TRBV2 and TRBJ1-2; perhaps TRBD1 as D (6 bases). The CDR3 loop spans 13 amino acids. From germline, CDR1 is SNHLY and CDR2 FYNNEI. V was cut by 3 bases and J by 8 bases, with 13 bases left in between. The CDR3 reads CASSDEGGAGYTF. In DNA, the CDR3 is TGTGCCAGCAGTGATGAGGGGGGGGCCGGCTACACCTTC.

The chain combines TRBV7-9 with TRBJ1-1; tentatively, D is TRBD1 (5 bases). Germline V CDR1 and CDR2: SEHNR, FQNEAQ (reference sequence). This CDR3 has 14 residues. Between the trimmed V and J ends, which lost 1 base and 6 bases, there was a span of 12 bases. The CDR3 loop reads CASSLVGRGSEAFF. The CDR3 DNA follows: TGTGCCAGCAGCTTAGTGGGACGGGGCTCTGAAGCTTTCTTT.

The chain carries TRBV30 and TRBJ2-3; D is possibly TRBD1 (6 bases). Germline loops: CDR1 GTSNPN, CDR2 SVGIG (reference sequence). V was shortened by 0 bases and J by 8 bases, with 18 bases between the two germline ends. This CDR3 contains 15 residues. CDR3 DNA: TGTGCCTGGAGTGTACGTGGGGCCGAAGGGGGTACGCAGTATTTT. It yields the protein CAWSVRGAEGGTQYF.

The rearrangement links TRBV6-4 to TRBJ2-3; 7 bases line up with TRBD1. The CDR3 totals 14 residues. Germline CDR1 and CDR2: MRHNA and SNTAGT. The ends lost 2 bases at V and 3 bases at J; junction bases unmatched: 2. The CDR3 is CASSDRGLTDTQYF. For the CDR3, the DNA is TGTGCCAGCAGTGACAGGGGGCTAACAGATACGCAGTATTTT.

CDR3 nucleotide sequence: TGTGCCGAAGACGGACGGAACTACGAGCAGTACTTC. Its translation: CAEDGRNYEQYF. The chain carries TRBV24-1 and TRBJ2-7; D uncertain. V lost 12 bases, J lost 3 bases, and 14 bases lay in between. This CDR3 comprises 12 residues. CDR1 and CDR2 (germline): KGHDR, SFDVKD.

The rearrangement joins TRBV11-3 to TRBJ2-5; 7 nucleotides agree with TRBD1. The CDR3 is made up of 16 amino acids. With 4 bases clipped from V and 1 base from J, the junction kept 9 bases outside the gene matches. Germline CDR1 SGHNT, CDR2 YENEEA. The CDR3 spells CASSSRTGQVQETQYF. The CDR3 DNA is TGTGCCAGCAGCTCCAGGACAGGTCAGGTCCAAGAGACCCAGTACTTC.

The chain uses TRBV6-1 and TRBJ2-5, with 12 positions matching TRBD2. Germline trimming cut 6 bases from V and 5 bases from J; bases unmatched to any gene: 4. CDR1 and CDR2 from the germline V gene are MNHNS and SASEGT. This CDR3 is built from 14 residues. CDR3 coding DNA: TGTGCCAGCAGGGTAGGACTAGCGGGGGAGACCCAGTACTTC. Its protein product is CASRVGLAGETQYF.

This clonotype was seen a few times. The chain joins TRBV10-3 to TRBJ2-6; the D is unclear. This CDR3 is built from 17 residues. V lost 4 bases, J lost 0 bases, and 13 bases lay in between. CDR1 ENHRY and CDR2 SYGVKD come from the germline V gene. CDR3 in DNA: TGTGCCATCAGTGGCGTAACAGCCCTCTCTGGGGCCAACGTCCTGACTTTC. It translates to CAISGVTALSGANVLTF.

Notes on this clonotype: The junction and the germline gene differ at one end; a read error may be behind it. The rearrangement uses TRBV12-3 or TRBV12-4 and TRBJ1-2; D call uncertain. The CDR3 covers 12 residues. The DNA for the CDR3 is TGTGCTAGCAGTACCGCTAACTATGGCTACACCTTC. It is translated as CASSTANYGYTF.

The V gene is TRBV21-1, the J gene TRBJ2-5; the D call in the table, TRBD1, was not verified against the DNA. TRBV21-1 is flagged as a pseudogene. This CDR3 has 12 amino acids. This chain's CDR3 is CASTGTEETQYF. The DNA for the CDR3 is TGTGCCAGCACCGGGACAGAAGAGACCCAGTACTTC.

The genes are TRBV11-2 and TRBJ1-2; 7 nucleotides line up with TRBD1. Germline values: CDR1 SGHAT, CDR2 FQNNGV. This CDR3 is built from 13 residues. V shed 7 bases and J 6 bases; nucleotides not matched to a gene: 8. The chain's CDR3 is CASTPGTVNGYTF. The CDR3 region has the DNA TGTGCCAGCACCCCCGGGACAGTCAATGGCTACACCTTC.

V gene TRBV30 combines with J gene TRBJ2-5; D call uncertain. Germline V gives CDR1 GTSNPN, CDR2 SVGIG (reference sequence). V lost 2 bases and J lost 2, with 15 bases in between. This CDR3 comprises 15 residues. CDR3 sequence (DNA): TGTGCCTGGAGTAACAACCAGCTGGCACAAGAGACCCAGTACTTC. Translating it yields CAWSNNQLAQETQYF.

The CDR3 sequence is CASSFDPAYEQYF. For the CDR3, the DNA is TGCGCCAGCAGCTTCGACCCAGCCTACGAGCAGTACTTC. The chain couples TRBV5-1 to TRBJ2-7; D is undetermined. V lost 2 bases and J lost 2, with 8 bases in between. The CDR3 is 13 amino acids. Germline assignment: CDR1 SGHRS and CDR2 YFSETQ.

The V gene is TRBV20-1, the J gene TRBJ2-5, with 9 positions matching TRBD2. Germline values: CDR1 DFQATT, CDR2 SNEGSKA (reference sequence). CDR3 length: 16 amino acids. The V and J ends lost 0 bases and 2 bases, in that order; junction bases with no gene match: 7. The CDR3 loop is CSAREFGGGEQETQYF. The CDR3 nucleotides are TGCAGTGCTAGAGAGTTTGGCGGGGGGGAACAAGAGACCCAGTACTTC.

The chain couples TRBV24-1 to TRBJ2-3; a weak D match, TRBD2 (5 bases). Germline lookup yields CDR1 KGHDR and CDR2 SFDVKD. The CDR3 is made up of 14 amino acids. The germline V and J ends were trimmed by 3 bases and 5 bases, with 11 bases remaining between them. The chain's CDR3 is CATSDPDGEDTQYF. CDR3 DNA sequence: TGTGCCACCAGTGATCCCGACGGGGAAGATACGCAGTATTTT.

This chain links TRBV20-1 with TRBJ1-1; D is perhaps TRBD1 (6 bases). In germline, CDR1 is DFQATT, CDR2 SNEGSKA (reference sequence). The CDR3 is 14 residues long. Trimming shortened V by 2 bases and J by 5 bases, and 15 bases separated the two germline ends. CDR3 bases: TGCAGTGCTAGACGGACAGCGCAATTAACTGAAGCTTTCTTT. This translates into CSARRTAQLTEAFF.

The gene calls are TRBV6-1 and TRBJ1-2; D is unclear. CDR3 length equals 14 residues. Trimming cost V 5 bases and J 5 bases, with 15 bases left between them. In germline, CDR1 is MNHNS, CDR2 SASEGT. The DNA of the CDR3 is TGTGCCAGCAGTCCCTGGGAGGTTAGGTATGGCTACACCTTC. It is translated as CASSPWEVRYGYTF.

This clonotype was detected a few times. This sequence joins TRBV19 and TRBJ1-5; TRBD1 matches at 7 bases. The CDR3 runs 13 residues. CDR1 is LNHDA and CDR2 is SQIVND in the germline V gene (reference sequence). The V and J ends lost 7 bases and 5 bases, in that order; junction bases with no gene match: 5. CDR3 in DNA: TGTGCCAGTAAGACAGGGTTGTATCAGCCCCAGCATTTT. Translation gives CASKTGLYQPQHF.

The CDR3 loop is CASSVSHGETQYF. CDR3 coding DNA: TGTGCCAGCAGCGTAAGTCACGGGGAGACCCAGTACTTC. The J gene is TRBJ2-5, the V gene TRBV9, with unresolved D. This CDR3 has 13 residues. Germline assignment: CDR1 SGDLS and CDR2 YYNGEE. V dropped 1 base and J dropped 5 bases, with 9 bases sitting between them.

V usage is TRBV14 and J usage is TRBJ1-1; maybe TRBD1 (5 bases). Per germline, CDR1 SGHDN and CDR2 FVKESK. V shed 3 bases and J shed 2 bases, with 13 bases lying between them. There are 15 residues in the CDR3. In DNA, the CDR3 is TGTGCCAGCAGCCACGGATTGACAGTTAACACTGAAGCTTTCTTT. Protein: CASSHGLTVNTEAFF.

The chain carries TRBV24-1 and TRBJ2-1, with TRBD1 matching over 9 bases. Trimming took 3 bases from V and 8 from J; bases not matched to a gene: 7. Germline-derived CDR1 and CDR2 are KGHDR and SFDVKD. This CDR3 has 15 residues. The CDR3: CATSDMDRGRDEQFF. In nucleotides, the CDR3 is TGTGCCACCAGTGATATGGACAGGGGACGGGATGAGCAGTTCTTC.

The rearrangement joins TRBV20-1 to TRBJ1-1, with D possibly TRBD1 on 6 matching bases. This CDR3 spans 13 amino acids. In germline, CDR1 is DFQATT, CDR2 SNEGSKA (reference sequence). The V and J ends lost 0 bases and 8 bases respectively, with 13 bases between them. CDR3 DNA sequence: TGCAGTGCTAGAGAAAGGAGGAGGGGGGAAGCTTTCTTT. Translating it yields CSARERRRGEAFF.

This clonotype came up a few times. The chain combines TRBV24-1 with TRBJ1-5; 9 bases line up with TRBD1. This CDR3 has 16 amino acids. CDR1 is KGHDR, CDR2 SFDVKD, per germline. The J segment lost 6 bases and the V segment lost 5 bases, leaving 10 bases of the junction unmatched. This CDR3 is CATSVKGQGDGQPQHF. CDR3 nucleotides: TGTGCCACCAGTGTTAAGGGACAGGGAGACGGTCAGCCCCAGCATTTT.

Details on this clonotype: It is unclear where the CDR3 begins or ends on the DNA, so no DNA is shown, and the CDR3 is as TCRdb lists it. The chain couples TRBV21-1 to TRBJ1-5. TRBV21-1 is a pseudogene. The CDR3 length is 15 residues, termini included. CDR3 amino acids: CASSYLCGLYQPQHF.

The chain uses TRBV7-2 and TRBJ2-2, with 8 positions matching TRBD1. The CDR3 has 15 residues. Trimming removed 4 bases from V and 6 bases from J; junction bases left unmatched: 7. Per the germline V gene, CDR1 is SGHTA and CDR2 is FQGNSA. The CDR3 here is CASSSAQGASGELFF. CDR3 nucleotides: TGTGCCAGCAGCTCGGCGCAGGGGGCGTCCGGGGAGCTGTTTTTT.

The rearrangement links TRBV11-2 to TRBJ1-1; D is uncertain. The CDR3 runs to 12 residues. V gave up 2 bases and J gave up 5 bases, with 6 bases separating them. The V gene's germline CDR1 is SGHAT and CDR2 FQNNGV. Here the CDR3 DNA reads TGTGCCAGCAGCTTAACCAGGACTGAAGCTTTCTTT. It yields the protein CASSLTRTEAFF.

Comment on this clonotype: Compared with germline, one end of the junction differs, possibly owing to a read error. The rearrangement links TRBV24-1 to TRBJ1-4; D is unresolved. The CDR3 covers 12 residues. The V gene's germline CDR1 is KGHDR and CDR2 SFDVKD. The DNA for the CDR3 is TGTGCCACCAGTGAATATGGACGCCAGAGATATTTT. Translating it yields CATSEYGRQRYF.

V is TRBV4-2 and J is TRBJ1-1, with 9 bases identical to TRBD1. This CDR3 comprises 15 residues. The germline gives CDR1 LGHNA, CDR2 YNFKEQ. Losses at the gene ends were 4 bases for V and 5 bases for J; bases not matched to a gene: 8. As DNA, the CDR3 is TGTGCCAGCAGCCCCGGGACAGGGTTTGGGACTGAAGCTTTCTTT. This encodes CASSPGTGFGTEAFF.